The clone carrying this TCR beta chain was counted at least ten times. Its target is unknown. This sample is part of a study of post-analysis software for immune sequencing data. General observations from the study: A few TRBV segments (TRBV5-6, TRBV5-1 and TRBV20-1 among them) occurred more frequently in patients than in controls. Controls' normalized Chao1 diversity significantly exceeded that of multiple sclerosis patients.

The germline V gene encodes CDR1 SGHKS and CDR2 YYEKEE (reference sequence). The CDR3 is 15 residues long. V shed 2 bases and J shed 7 bases, with 18 bases lying between them. Unique molecular identifiers tagged the TCR beta cDNA libraries. One entry per CDR3 protein, called by TCRdb with MiXCR from the PCR reads. The sample gives some 690,000 distinct CDR3 sequences, approximately 60% of which show up once; roughly 10% is in the top ten. Material for sequencing was blood. This clonotype was sampled from a girl aged 2 to 9 with multiple sclerosis. The chain carries TRBV5-5 and TRBJ1-2, with D maybe TRBD1 (6 bases). The CDR3 loop reads CASSLFRGQGGGYTF. The CDR3 coding sequence is TGTGCCAGCAGCTTATTCCGGGGACAAGGCGGTGGCTACACCTTC.